This is a list of T cell receptor beta chains from one sample in a study of OX40 agonist ivuxolimab in advanced cancers. The protocol was immunoSEQ multiplex PCR, while the TCRdb copy is restricted to in-frame clones and leaves out a portion. The table records more than 65,000 clones, more than 85% of them present only once. This specimen was CD4+ or CD8+ T cells sorted from blood, taken in a trial of the OX40 agonist ivuxolimab. The receptors were sampled from an adult with an advanced solid tumor such as melanoma, head and neck, liver or kidney cancer. The CDR3 runs from the conserved cysteine through the conserved F or W. A D gene is named only where the DNA matches it firmly. The size entry is marked missing in some rows and otherwise reads once, few, many or a size class.

clone size	V gene	CDR3 length	J gene	D gene	CDR3 DNA	CDR3 protein
.	TRBV20-1	11	TRBJ2-7	.	TGCAGTGCTTCCGACAATCACGAGCAGTACTTC	CSASDNHEQYF
.	TRBV7-6	15	TRBJ1-3	.	TGTGCCAGCAGCTTAGAGGGGGGCTCTGGAAACACCATATATTTT	CASSLEGGSGNTIYF
.	TRBV11-1	15	TRBJ1-2	.	TGTGCCAGCAGCCGTCCGGGGTCTACTAACTATGGCTACACCTTC	CASSRPGSTNYGYTF
.	TRBV19	12	TRBJ2-5	.	TGTGCCAGTTTTGGGACCCCGGAGACCCAGTACTTC	CASFGTPETQYF
.	TRBV9	14	TRBJ2-4	TRBD2	TGTGCCAGCAGCGAGGGGACTAGCGTAAACATTCAGTACTTC	CASSEGTSVNIQYF
.	TRBV2	17	TRBJ2-1	TRBD2	TGTGCCAGCAGTGGGGGCCTATTTGCGCGGGAGGGGCATGAGCAGTTCTTC	CASSGGLFAREGHEQFF
.	TRBV21-1	19	TRBJ2-1	.	TGTGCCAGCAGCAAAGAAAGGCTGGGACAGGGGGGTTTCTACAATGAGCAGTTCTTC	CASSKERLGQGGFYNEQFF
.	TRBV7-7	15	TRBJ2-6	.	TGTGCCAGCAGTGGAGGGGCGTCTGGGGCCAACGTCCTGACTTTC	CASSGGASGANVLTF
.	TRBV19	17	TRBJ2-3	TRBD1	TGTGCCAGTAGTATAAGTGGTGGACAGGGGGTTCTAGATACGCAGTATTTT	CASSISGGQGVLDTQYF
.	TRBV6-1	14	TRBJ1-1	.	TGTGCCAGCAGTTCTGACATAGCGAACACTGAAGCTTTCTTT	CASSSDIANTEAFF
.	TRBV5-1	14	TRBJ2-1	.	TGCGCCAGCAGCGACGGATTCTCCTACAATGAGCAGTTCTTC	CASSDGFSYNEQFF
.	TRBV7-3	15	TRBJ2-3	.	TGTGCCAGCAGCTTAAATCAGGGAGGCGCAGATACGCAGTATTTT	CASSLNQGGADTQYF
once	TRBV18	16	TRBJ1-3	TRBD1	TGTGCCAGCTCAGCGGGACAGGGTGGTGCTGGAAACACCATATATTTT	CASSAGQGGAGNTIYF
.	TRBV6-1	15	TRBJ2-5	.	TGTGCCAGCCTGGGCTTAGGGCAGGGCTTCTACGCCCAGTACTTC	CASLGLGQGFYAQYF
.	TRBV19	17	TRBJ2-3	TRBD2	TGTGCCAGTAGTATTTCTGCGGGAGTAGTTAGTTTGGATACGCAGTATTTT	CASSISAGVVSLDTQYF
.	TRBV4-2	15	TRBJ2-1	.	TGTGCCAGCAGCGGAGAGCGGACACCTCACCATGAGCAGTTCTTC	CASSGERTPHHEQFF
.	TRBV15	15	TRBJ2-7	TRBD1	TGTGCCACCAGCAGGCGGGGACAGGGAGAGAGCGAGCAGTACTTC	CATSRRGQGESEQYF
.	TRBV7-3	18	TRBJ2-2	TRBD2	TGTGCCAGCAGCCTCCGGACTAGCGGGAGTTCTGGTACCGGGGAGCTGTTTTTT	CASSLRTSGSSGTGELFF
.	TRBV9	15	TRBJ2-1	.	TGTGCCAGCAGCGTGGGGGGACGGGCGAACAATGAGCAGTTCTTC	CASSVGGRANNEQFF
.	TRBV6-1	14	TRBJ2-4	.	TGTGCCAGCAGTACCCAGAGGGCCAAAAACATTCAGTACTTC	CASSTQRAKNIQYF
.	TRBV21-1	18	TRBJ2-1	.	TGTGCCAGCAGCAAAGAGAGACACGAGGGTCACCGGCTCAATGAGCAGTTCTTC	CASSKERHEGHRLNEQFF
.	TRBV9	16	TRBJ2-3	.	TGTGCCAGCAGCGTACGGCGTTCGGGGACCACAGATACGCAGTATTTT	CASSVRRSGTTDTQYF
.	TRBV19	16	TRBJ1-4	TRBD1	TGTGCCAGTAGGCTCGACAGGGGTGCAACTAATGAAAAACTGTTTTTT	CASRLDRGATNEKLFF
.	TRBV6-5	16	TRBJ1-1	.	TGTGCCAGCAGTTACTTTACGCCACAGGGTAACACTGAAGCTTTCTTT	CASSYFTPQGNTEAFF
.	TRBV15	15	TRBJ1-2	.	TGTGCCACCAGCAGAGATATCGAGGGCCTCTCTGGCTACACCTTC	CATSRDIEGLSGYTF
.	TRBV4-2	15	TRBJ2-1	TRBD2	TGTGCCAGCAGCCCGCGGACTAGCGGGTACAATGAGCAGTTCTTC	CASSPRTSGYNEQFF
once	TRBV28	14	TRBJ1-1	.	TGTGCCAGCAGTTTGTACCACGGAAGGTCTGAAGCTTTCTTT	CASSLYHGRSEAFF
.	TRBV27	17	TRBJ2-1	TRBD2	TGTGCCCACGAAATCCTAGACGGGACTAGCGCAAACAATGAGCAGTTCTTC	CAHEILDGTSANNEQFF
.	TRBV5-1	16	TRBJ2-2	TRBD2	TGCGCCAGCAGCCAAACTAGCGGGATCGTTTCCGGGGAGCTGTTTTTT	CASSQTSGIVSGELFF
once	TRBV15	17	TRBJ2-7	.	TGTGCCACCAGCAGAGATACTGGCCAGGTCACAAGCTACGAGCAGTACTTC	CATSRDTGQVTSYEQYF
.	TRBV6-5	14	TRBJ2-7	.	TGTGCCAGTTCCGAGGGCAGGTACTACTACGAGCAGTACTTC	CASSEGRYYYEQYF
once	TRBV14	14	TRBJ2-7	TRBD2	TGTGCCAGCAGCAATAGCGGGAGAGGCTACGAGCAGTACTTC	CASSNSGRGYEQYF
.	TRBV7-3	17	TRBJ2-2	TRBD1	TGTGCCAGCAGCCCACAGGGGACAGGGAGAAATCCCGGGGAGCTGTTTTTT	CASSPQGTGRNPGELFF
.	TRBV19	12	TRBJ2-7	TRBD1	TGTGCCAGTAGCCGGGACAGCTACGAGCAGTACTTC	CASSRDSYEQYF
.	TRBV6-1	13	TRBJ2-7	.	TGTGCCAGCACACGCTCAGGGTTCTACGAGCAGTACTTC	CASTRSGFYEQYF
.	TRBV19	12	TRBJ1-2	.	TGTGCCAGTAGTATGCCGGACTATGGCTACACCTTC	CASSMPDYGYTF
.	TRBV19	13	TRBJ2-1	.	TGTGCCAGTAGTTCCCTACGAGGGGCAGGGTCGGTCTTC	CASSSLRGAGSVF
.	TRBV19	17	TRBJ2-1	TRBD2	TGTGCCAGTACCATCCATCCCGGGACTATCACCTACAATGAGCAGTTCTTC	CASTIHPGTITYNEQFF
.	TRBV5-1	17	TRBJ2-6	TRBD2	TGCGCCAGCAGCTTAGGCGGGAGGGCCGCTGGGGCCAACGTCCTGACTTTC	CASSLGGRAAGANVLTF
.	TRBV15	14	TRBJ2-4	TRBD1	TGTGCCACCAGTCCGACAGGGGGCCAAAACATTCAGTACTTC	CATSPTGGQNIQYF
.	TRBV29-1	15	TRBJ2-1	TRBD2	TGCAGCGTAGATTCCCTAGCGGGAGGGCCTGGTGAGCAGTTCTTC	CSVDSLAGGPGEQFF
.	TRBV6-5	16	TRBJ1-1	.	TGTGCCAGCAGTTACCGGACAGTGCTGATGAACACTGAAGCTTTCTTT	CASSYRTVLMNTEAFF
.	TRBV29-1	14	TRBJ2-1	TRBD2	TGCAGCGCCGAGCGGGAGATAGCCTACAATGAGCAGTTCTTC	CSAEREIAYNEQFF
.	TRBV7-2	13	TRBJ1-1	.	TGTGCCAGCAGCTCCCGGGACAACACTGAAGCTTTCTTT	CASSSRDNTEAFF
once	TRBV19	13	TRBJ1-1	TRBD1	TGTGCCAGTAGCCTACAGGGGGCCACTGAAGCTTTCTTT	CASSLQGATEAFF
.	TRBV6-1	15	TRBJ1-1	.	TGTGCCAGCAGTGGCAGAATGCCCGCGATCACTGAAGCTTTCTTT	CASSGRMPAITEAFF
.	TRBV6-4	16	TRBJ2-3	TRBD1	TGTGCCAGCAGTGAGAGGACGACAGGGGGCTCAGATACGCAGTATTTT	CASSERTTGGSDTQYF
.	TRBV5-1	13	TRBJ2-7	TRBD2	TGCGCCAGCAGCTTGCGCGGGGGCTACGAGCAGTACTTC	CASSLRGGYEQYF
once	TRBV19	15	TRBJ2-1	TRBD2	TGTGCCAGTAGTATCCTAGCGGGAGAGAGGAATGAGCAGTTCTTC	CASSILAGERNEQFF
once	TRBV6-6	14	TRBJ2-7	.	TGTGCCAGCAGTTACGGGGGGGCAAACTACGAGCAGTACTTC	CASSYGGANYEQYF
once	TRBV6-1	14	TRBJ2-3	.	TGTGCCAGCAGTGGACCTAGCGCCCCAGATACGCAGTATTTT	CASSGPSAPDTQYF
.	TRBV27	14	TRBJ1-5	.	TGTGCCAGCAGGCAGGGAGGGAGCAATCAGCCCCAGCATTTT	CASRQGGSNQPQHF
.	TRBV14	17	TRBJ2-2	TRBD1	TGTGCCAGCAGCCGATCACGGACAGGGGCCAACACCGGGGAGCTGTTTTTT	CASSRSRTGANTGELFF